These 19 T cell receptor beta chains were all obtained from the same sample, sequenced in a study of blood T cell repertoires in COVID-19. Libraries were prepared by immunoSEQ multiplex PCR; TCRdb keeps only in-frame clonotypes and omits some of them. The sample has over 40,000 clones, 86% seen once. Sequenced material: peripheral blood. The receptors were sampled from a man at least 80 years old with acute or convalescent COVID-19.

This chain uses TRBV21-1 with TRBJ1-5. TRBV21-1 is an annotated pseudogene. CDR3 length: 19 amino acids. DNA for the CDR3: TGTGCCAGCAGCTCTCGTAAGGGGGGGAAAGCCTATAGCAATCAGCCCCAGCATTTT. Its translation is CASSSRKGGKAYSNQPQHF.

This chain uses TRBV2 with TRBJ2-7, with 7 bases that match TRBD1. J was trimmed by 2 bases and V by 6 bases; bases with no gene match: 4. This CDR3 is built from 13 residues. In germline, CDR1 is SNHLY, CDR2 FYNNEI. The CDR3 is CASSLRGPYEQYF. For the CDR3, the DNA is TGTGCCAGCAGCCTGAGGGGGCCCTACGAGCAGTACTTC.

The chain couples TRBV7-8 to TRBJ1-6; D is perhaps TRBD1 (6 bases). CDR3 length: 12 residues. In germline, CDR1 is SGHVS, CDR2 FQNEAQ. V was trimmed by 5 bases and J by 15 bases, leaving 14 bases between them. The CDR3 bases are TGTGCCAGCAGCCAGGGGATAGAGCGCCTCCACTTT. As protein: CASSQGIERLHF.

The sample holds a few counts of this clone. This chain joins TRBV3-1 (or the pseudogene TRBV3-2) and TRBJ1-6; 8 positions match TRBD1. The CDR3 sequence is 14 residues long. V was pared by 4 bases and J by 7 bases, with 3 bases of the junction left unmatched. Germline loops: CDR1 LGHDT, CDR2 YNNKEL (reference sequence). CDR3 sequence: CASSPSGGNSPLHF. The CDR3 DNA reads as TGTGCCAGCAGCCCCTCAGGGGGCAATTCACCCCTCCACTTT.

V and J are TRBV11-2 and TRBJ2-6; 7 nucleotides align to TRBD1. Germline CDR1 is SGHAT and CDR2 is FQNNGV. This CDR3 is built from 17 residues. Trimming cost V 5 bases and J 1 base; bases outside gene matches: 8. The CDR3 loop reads CASSRTGERSGANVLTF. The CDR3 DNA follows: TGTGCCAGCAGCCGCACAGGGGAGAGGTCTGGGGCCAACGTCCTGACTTTC. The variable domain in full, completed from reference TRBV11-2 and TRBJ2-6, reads EAGVAQSPRYKIIEKRQSVAFWCNPISGHATLYWYQQILGQGPKLLIQFQNNGVVDDSQLPKDRFSAERLKGVDSTLKIQPAKLEDSAVYLCASSRTGERSGANVLTFGAGSRLTVL.

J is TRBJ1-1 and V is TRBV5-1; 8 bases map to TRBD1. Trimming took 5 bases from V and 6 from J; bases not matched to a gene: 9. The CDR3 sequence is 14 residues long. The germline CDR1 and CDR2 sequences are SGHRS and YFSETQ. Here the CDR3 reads CASSSGQGSAEAFF. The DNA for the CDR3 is TGCGCCAGCAGTTCCGGACAGGGTTCCGCTGAAGCTTTCTTT.

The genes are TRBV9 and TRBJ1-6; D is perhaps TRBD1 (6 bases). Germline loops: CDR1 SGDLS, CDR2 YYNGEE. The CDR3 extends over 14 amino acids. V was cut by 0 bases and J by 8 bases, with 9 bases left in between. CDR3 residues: CASSVDRVYSPLHF. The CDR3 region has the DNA TGTGCCAGCAGCGTAGACAGGGTGTATTCACCCCTCCACTTT.

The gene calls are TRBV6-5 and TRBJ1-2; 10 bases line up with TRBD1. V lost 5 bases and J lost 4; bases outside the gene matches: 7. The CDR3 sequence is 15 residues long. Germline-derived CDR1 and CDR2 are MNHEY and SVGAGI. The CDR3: CASSRSRDRGYGYTF. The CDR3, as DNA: TGTGCCAGCAGTCGGTCCCGGGACAGGGGCTATGGCTACACCTTC.

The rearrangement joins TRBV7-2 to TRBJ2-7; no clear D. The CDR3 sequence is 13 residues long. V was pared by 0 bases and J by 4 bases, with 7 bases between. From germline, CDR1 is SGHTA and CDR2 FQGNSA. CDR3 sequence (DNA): TGTGCCAGCAGCTTAGCGCGCTGGTACGAGCAGTACTTC. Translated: CASSLARWYEQYF.

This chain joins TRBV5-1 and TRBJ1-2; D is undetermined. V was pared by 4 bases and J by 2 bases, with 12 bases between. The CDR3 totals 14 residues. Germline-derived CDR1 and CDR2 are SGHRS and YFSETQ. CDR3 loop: CASSRGSRNYGYTF. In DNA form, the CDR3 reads TGCGCCAGCAGCCGGGGATCCAGAAACTATGGCTACACCTTC.

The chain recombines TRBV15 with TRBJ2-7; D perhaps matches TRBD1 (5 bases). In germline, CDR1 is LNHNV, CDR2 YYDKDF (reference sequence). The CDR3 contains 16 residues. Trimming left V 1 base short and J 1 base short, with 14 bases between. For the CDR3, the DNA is TGTGCCACCAGCAGAGTGGCTGGGGCCGGTTCCTACGAGCAGTACTTC. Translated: CATSRVAGAGSYEQYF.

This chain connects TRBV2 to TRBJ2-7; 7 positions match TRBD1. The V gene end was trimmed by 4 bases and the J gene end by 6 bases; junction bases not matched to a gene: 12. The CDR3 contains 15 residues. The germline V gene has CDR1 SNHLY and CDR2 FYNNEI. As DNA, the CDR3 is TGTGCCAGCAGTGCGCGGACAGGTCCAGGGGTCGAGCAGTACTTC. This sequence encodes CASSARTGPGVEQYF. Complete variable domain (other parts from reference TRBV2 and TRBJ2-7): EPEVTQTPSHQVTQMGQEVILRCVPISNHLYFYWYRQILGQKVEFLVSFYNNEISEKSEIFDDQFSVERPDGSNFTLKIRSTKLEDSAMYFCASSARTGPGVEQYFGPGTRLTVT.

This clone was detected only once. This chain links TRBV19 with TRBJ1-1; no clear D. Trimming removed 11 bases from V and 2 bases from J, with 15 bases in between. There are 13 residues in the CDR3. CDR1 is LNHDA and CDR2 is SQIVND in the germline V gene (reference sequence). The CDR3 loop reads CAALRPGNTEAFF. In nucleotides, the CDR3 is TGTGCCGCCCTTCGGCCGGGAAACACTGAAGCTTTCTTT.

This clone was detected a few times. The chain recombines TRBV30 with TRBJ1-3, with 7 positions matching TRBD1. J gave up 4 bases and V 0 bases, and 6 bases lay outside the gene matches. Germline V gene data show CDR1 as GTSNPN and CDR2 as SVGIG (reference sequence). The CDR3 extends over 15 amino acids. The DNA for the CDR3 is TGTGCCTGGAGTGTACAGGGGACAGTGGGAAACACCATATATTTT. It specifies CAWSVQGTVGNTIYF.

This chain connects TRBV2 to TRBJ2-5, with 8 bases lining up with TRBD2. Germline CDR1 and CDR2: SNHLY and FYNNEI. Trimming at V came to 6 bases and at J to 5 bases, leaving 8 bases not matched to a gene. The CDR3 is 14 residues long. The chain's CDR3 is CASSFSGVRETQYF. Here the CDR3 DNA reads TGTGCCAGCAGCTTTAGCGGGGTGCGCGAGACCCAGTACTTC. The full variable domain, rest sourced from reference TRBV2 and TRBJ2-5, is EPEVTQTPSHQVTQMGQEVILRCVPISNHLYFYWYRQILGQKVEFLVSFYNNEISEKSEIFDDQFSVERPDGSNFTLKIRSTKLEDSAMYFCASSFSGVRETQYFGPGTRLLVL.

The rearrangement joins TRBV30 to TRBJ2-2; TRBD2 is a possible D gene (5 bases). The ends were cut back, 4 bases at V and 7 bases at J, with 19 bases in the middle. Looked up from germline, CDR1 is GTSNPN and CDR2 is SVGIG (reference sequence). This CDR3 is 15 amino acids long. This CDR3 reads CAWNSGSRLSGELFF. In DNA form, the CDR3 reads TGTGCCTGGAATTCGGGGTCTCGTTTGAGCGGGGAGCTGTTTTTT.

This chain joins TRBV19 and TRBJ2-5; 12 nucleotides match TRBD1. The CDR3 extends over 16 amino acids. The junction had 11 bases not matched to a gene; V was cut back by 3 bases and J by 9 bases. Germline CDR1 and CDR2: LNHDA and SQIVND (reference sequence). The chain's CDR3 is CASSILPGQGAEAQYF. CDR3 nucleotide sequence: TGTGCCAGTAGTATTTTGCCGGGACAGGGGGCGGAGGCCCAGTACTTC.

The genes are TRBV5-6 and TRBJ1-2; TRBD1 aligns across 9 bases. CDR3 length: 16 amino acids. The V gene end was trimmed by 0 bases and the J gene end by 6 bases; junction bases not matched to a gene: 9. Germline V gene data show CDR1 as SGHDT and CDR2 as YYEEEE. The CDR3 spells CASSLGPLDRGNGYTF. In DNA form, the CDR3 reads TGTGCCAGCAGCTTGGGCCCTCTAGACAGGGGGAATGGCTACACCTTC.

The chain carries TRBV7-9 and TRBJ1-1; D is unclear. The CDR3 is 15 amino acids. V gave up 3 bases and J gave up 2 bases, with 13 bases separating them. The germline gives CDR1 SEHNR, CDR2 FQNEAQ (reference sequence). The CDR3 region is CASSFTLSANTEAFF. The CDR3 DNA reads TGTGCCAGCAGCTTTACGTTAAGCGCCAACACTGAAGCTTTCTTT.